Each of the 32 T cell receptor beta chains below was sequenced from the same sample in a study of T cell responses to AZD1222 COVID-19 vaccine. Sequencing used immunoSEQ multiplex PCR; TCRdb keeps in-frame clones, though not all of them. The sample lists tens of thousands of clones, 92% occurring once. The sequencing used peripheral blood, collected 28 days after the second AZD1222 dose. These receptors came from an adult who received the AZD1222 COVID-19 vaccine.

The rearrangement joins TRBV14 to TRBJ2-7, with D possibly being TRBD2 (7 bases). CDR1 and CDR2 (germline): SGHDN, FVKESK. This CDR3 spans 12 amino acids. Trimming removed 5 bases from V and 6 bases from J, with 11 bases in between. The CDR3 protein is CASSYGGPEQYF. The DNA for the CDR3 is TGTGCCAGCAGCTACGGGGGGCCCGAGCAGTACTTC. The whole variable domain, remainder taken from reference TRBV14 and TRBJ2-7, is EAGVTQFPSHSVIEKGQTVTLRCDPISGHDNLYWYRRVMGKEIKFLLHFVKESKQDESGMPNNRFLAERTGGTYSTLKVQPAELEDSGVYFCASSYGGPEQYFGPGTRLTVT.

The J gene is TRBJ1-2, the V gene TRBV7-2, with no clear D. This CDR3 has 15 amino acids. Germline V gives CDR1 SGHTA, CDR2 FQGNSA. The V and J ends lost 5 bases and 2 bases respectively, with 15 bases between them. CDR3 residues: CASSPREGTNYGYTF. As DNA, the CDR3 is TGTGCCAGCAGCCCTCGGGAGGGAACCAACTATGGCTACACCTTC.

This clone came up a few times. This chain joins TRBV4-3 and TRBJ2-7; 9 positions agree with TRBD1. CDR1 is LGHNA, CDR2 YSLEER, per germline. The V and J ends lost 3 bases and 3 bases, in that order; junction bases with no gene match: 9. CDR3 length: 16 amino acids. The CDR3 spells CASSQEGQGLYYEQYF. CDR3 DNA sequence: TGCGCCAGCAGCCAGGAGGGACAGGGCCTCTACTACGAGCAGTACTTC.

Of note for this clone: The identical CDR3 is also encoded by other nucleotide sequences in the sample. The rearrangement uses TRBV2 and TRBJ1-5; D might be TRBD1 (5 bases). V was clipped by 2 bases and J by 6 bases, with 17 bases between them. Germline V gene sequence: CDR1 SNHLY, CDR2 FYNNEI. This CDR3 contains 16 residues. The CDR3 bases are TGTGCCAGCAGTGAACGGGGCCCGGGGGAGGGTCAGCCCCAGCATTTT. This sequence encodes CASSERGPGEGQPQHF.

On this clone: The same CDR3 also results from other DNA sequences found in this sample. V and J are TRBV20-1 and TRBJ2-1; D unresolved. Germline loops: CDR1 DFQATT, CDR2 SNEGSKA (reference sequence). V lost 6 bases to trimming and J lost 4 bases, with 7 bases between them. CDR3 length: 11 amino acids. CDR3 sequence reads: CSASRYNEQFF. The CDR3 nucleotides are TGCAGTGCCAGTCGGTACAATGAGCAGTTCTTC.

The chain couples TRBV5-4 to TRBJ1-2; maybe TRBD1 (5 bases). Deletions cut 3 bases from V and 8 bases from J, with 11 bases between. The CDR3 totals 12 residues. Germline values: CDR1 SGHNT, CDR2 YYREEE (reference sequence). CDR3 protein: CASSWGTLGYTF. DNA for the CDR3: TGTGCCAGCAGCTGGGGGACGCTCGGCTACACCTTC.

The V gene is TRBV6-7, the J gene TRBJ1-3; maybe TRBD1 (5 bases). TRBV6-7 is an ORF, with its function uncertain. Trimming stripped 7 bases from V and 0 bases from J, with 22 bases between. The CDR3 length is 18 residues. Written as DNA, the CDR3 is TGTGCCAGCATCAAAGGCAGGGCAGGCCCGCTCTCTGGAAACACCATATATTTT. Translation: CASIKGRAGPLSGNTIYF.

The chain recombines TRBV20-1 with TRBJ2-2; no clear D. V lost 1 base to trimming and J lost 8 bases, with 5 bases between them. Germline V CDR1 and CDR2: DFQATT, SNEGSKA (reference sequence). The CDR3 is 11 amino acids. The CDR3 coding sequence is TGCAGTGCTAGAGGGATAGGGGAGCTGTTTTTT. This codes for CSARGIGELFF.

The CDR3 nucleotides are TGTGCCAGCAGCTTAGGGGCTAGGGGAGATAACAATGAGCAGTTCTTC. This codes for CASSLGARGDNNEQFF. V is TRBV7-7 and J is TRBJ2-1; D assignment may be TRBD1 or TRBD2 (5 bases each). Germline V CDR1 and CDR2: SSHAT, FNYEAQ (reference sequence). CDR3 length: 16 amino acids. The V end was cut by 1 base, the J end by 5 bases, with 15 bases between.

The V and J genes are TRBV30 and TRBJ1-2; 9 nucleotides agree with TRBD1. The CDR3 loop spans 14 amino acids. Unmatched junction bases numbered 7, after V lost 4 bases and J lost 4 bases. Looked up from germline, CDR1 is GTSNPN and CDR2 is SVGIG (reference sequence). The CDR3 coding sequence is TGTGCCTGGAAGGGACAGGGCGGTCCCTATGGCTACACCTTC. Its translation is CAWKGQGGPYGYTF.

The chain couples TRBV27 to TRBJ2-7; 11 bases align to TRBD1. V shed 9 bases, J shed 3 bases, and the junction held 4 bases outside the gene matches. The CDR3 runs to 13 residues. In germline, CDR1 is MNHEY, CDR2 SMNVEV (reference sequence). The CDR3 DNA reads as TGTGCCAGTCTCGGGACAGGGGGCTACGAGCAGTACTTC. This translates into CASLGTGGYEQYF.

The chain couples TRBV7-2 to TRBJ1-4; TRBD1 is a possible D gene (6 bases). The CDR3 has 15 amino acids. Germline V gene data show CDR1 as SGHTA and CDR2 as FQGNSA. V was cut by 2 bases and J by 7 bases, with 14 bases left in between. CDR3 bases: TGTGCCAGCAGCTTATCGCAGGGAGGGGGTGAAAAACTGTTTTTT. This sequence encodes CASSLSQGGGEKLFF. Full variable domain (remainder filled in from reference TRBV7-2 and TRBJ1-4): GAGVSQSPSNKVTEKGKDVELRCDPISGHTALYWYRQSLGQGLEFLIYFQGNSAPDKSGLPSDRFSAERTGGSVSTLTIQRTQQEDSAVYLCASSLSQGGGEKLFFGSGTQLSVL.

V usage is TRBV30 and J usage is TRBJ2-1; D gene ambiguous. V lost 2 bases, J lost 4 bases, and 3 bases lay in between. CDR3 length: 11 amino acids. Germline V CDR1 and CDR2: GTSNPN, SVGIG (reference sequence). CDR3 region: CAWSPYNEQFF. CDR3 sequence (DNA): TGTGCCTGGAGTCCTTACAATGAGCAGTTCTTC.

This clone was detected a few times. This chain connects TRBV3-1 (or the pseudogene TRBV3-2) to TRBJ1-3; 9 positions match TRBD1. This CDR3 is 18 amino acids long. Germline V CDR1 and CDR2: LGHDT, YNNKEL (reference sequence). The J segment lost 4 bases and the V segment lost 5 bases, leaving 15 bases of the junction unmatched. In DNA, the CDR3 is TGTGCCAGCAGCTCAGAAGCCCTAACAGGGGGCTACGGAAACACCATATATTTT. This gives the protein CASSSEALTGGYGNTIYF.

The chain combines TRBV7-9 with TRBJ2-7; 9 bases line up with TRBD2. Trimming removed 1 base from V and 3 bases from J; junction bases left unmatched: 4. Germline-derived CDR1 and CDR2 are SEHNR and FQNEAQ (reference sequence). The CDR3 spans 15 residues. The CDR3: CASSLDLAGLYEQYF. As DNA, the CDR3 is TGTGCCAGCAGCTTAGATCTAGCGGGGCTCTACGAGCAGTACTTC.

This chain links TRBV9 with TRBJ2-3; 8 nucleotides agree with TRBD1. The CDR3 is 17 amino acids. CDR1 SGDLS and CDR2 YYNGEE come from the germline V gene. The junction had 11 bases not matched to a gene; V was cut back by 0 bases and J by 5 bases. The CDR3: CASSVDGGTGLGDTQYF. In nucleotides, the CDR3 is TGTGCCAGCAGCGTAGATGGGGGGACAGGTTTGGGAGATACGCAGTATTTT.

The J gene is TRBJ2-5, the V gene TRBV15; D is ambiguous. The CDR3 contains 12 residues. Germline assignment: CDR1 LNHNV and CDR2 YYDKDF (reference sequence). V was pared by 0 bases and J by 4 bases, with 3 bases between. CDR3 DNA: TGTGCCACCAGCAGAGATAGAGAGACCCAGTACTTC. Protein: CATSRDRETQYF.

The chain couples TRBV6-5 to TRBJ1-1; D remains ambiguous. Germline CDR1 and CDR2: MNHEY and SVGAGI. V lost 11 bases to trimming and J lost 7 bases, with 20 bases between them. The CDR3 spans 13 residues. The CDR3, as DNA: TGTGCCCTAGTGAAGGTAGGGCAACTTGAAGCTTTCTTT. This encodes CALVKVGQLEAFF.

V usage is TRBV5-1 and J usage is TRBJ2-7; weak D call: TRBD1 (5 bases). Per germline, CDR1 SGHRS and CDR2 YFSETQ. The CDR3 runs 15 residues. The ends were cut back, 2 bases at V and 3 bases at J, with 15 bases in the middle. The CDR3 region has the DNA TGCGCCAGCAGCTTCCTTACCGGACACCACTACGAGCAGTACTTC. Encoded protein: CASSFLTGHHYEQYF. Together with reference TRBV5-1 and TRBJ2-7, the CDR3 gives the full variable domain: KAGVTQTPRYLIKTRGQQVTLSCSPISGHRSVSWYQQTPGQGLQFLFEYFSETQRNKGNFPGRFSGRQFSNSRSEMNVSTLELGDSALYLCASSFLTGHHYEQYFGPGTRLTVT.

This rearrangement joins TRBV6-1 to TRBJ2-2; D is tentatively TRBD1 or TRBD2 (6 bases each). Germline CDR1 MNHNS, CDR2 SASEGT. Trimming left V 1 base short and J 7 bases short, with 10 bases between. This CDR3 spans 14 amino acids. CDR3 sequence: CASSEGGARGELFF. The CDR3 bases are TGTGCCAGCAGTGAAGGGGGGGCCCGCGGGGAGCTGTTTTTT.

This rearrangement joins TRBV11-3 to TRBJ1-1, with D unclear. The CDR3 runs to 15 residues. V shed 0 bases and J shed 4 bases, with 12 bases lying between them. CDR1 is SGHNT, CDR2 YENEEA, per germline. The CDR3 sequence is CASSLDQTRVTEAFF. The CDR3 bases are TGTGCCAGCAGCTTAGATCAAACCCGAGTCACTGAAGCTTTCTTT. The full variable domain, rest sourced from reference TRBV11-3 and TRBJ1-1, is EAGVVQSPRYKIIEKKQPVAFWCNPISGHNTLYWYLQNLGQGPELLIRYENEEAVDDSQLPKDRFSAERLKGVDSTLKIQPAELGDSAVYLCASSLDQTRVTEAFFGQGTRLTVV.

V usage is TRBV5-1 and J usage is TRBJ1-1, with D uncertain. V was shortened by 3 bases and J by 1 base, with 4 bases between the two germline ends. This CDR3 has 12 residues. CDR1 and CDR2 from the germline V gene are SGHRS and YFSETQ. The CDR3 DNA reads TGCGCCAGCAGCTCTGGGAACACTGAAGCTTTCTTT. Translating gives CASSSGNTEAFF.

The CDR3, as DNA: TGCGCCAGCAGCTTGGAGGGCGGCAAGAGGCCCTATGGCTACACCTTC. This translates into CASSLEGGKRPYGYTF. V and J are TRBV5-1 and TRBJ1-2; no reliable D call. The CDR3 extends over 16 amino acids. CDR1 and CDR2 (germline): SGHRS, YFSETQ. V lost 0 bases and J 4 bases, leaving 16 bases between the germline ends.

The genes are TRBV11-2 and TRBJ2-3; D not resolved. The CDR3 runs to 13 residues. V was shortened by 2 bases and J by 3 bases, with 6 bases between the two germline ends. CDR1 is SGHAT, CDR2 FQNNGV, per germline. The CDR3 DNA sequence: TGTGCCAGCAGCTTATTGAGGACAGATACGCAGTATTTT. Encoded protein: CASSLLRTDTQYF.

The chain uses TRBV5-1 and TRBJ1-5, with 8 bases aligning to TRBD1. V shed 0 bases and J 8 bases; nucleotides not matched to a gene: 4. This CDR3 comprises 14 residues. Germline V lookup: CDR1 SGHRS, CDR2 YFSETQ. The CDR3 bases are TGCGCCAGCAGCTTGGAGGCAGGGGGCGAGCCCCAGCATTTT. Protein product: CASSLEAGGEPQHF.

This chain joins TRBV27 and TRBJ1-6; perhaps TRBD1 as D (6 bases). There are 13 residues in the CDR3. CDR1 is MNHEY and CDR2 is SMNVEV in the germline V gene (reference sequence). The V end lost 8 bases, the J end lost 7 bases, and 12 bases lay between the germline ends. This CDR3 is CASADRTNSPLHF. DNA for the CDR3: TGTGCCAGCGCTGACAGGACGAATTCACCCCTCCACTTT.

This chain joins TRBV6-6 and TRBJ1-4, with D possibly being TRBD1 (5 bases). The CDR3 length is 17 residues. Germline CDR1 MNHNY, CDR2 SVGAGI (reference sequence). Trimming shortened V by 5 bases and J by 1 base, and 17 bases separated the two germline ends. The CDR3 DNA reads TGTGCCAGCAGTCCGGGTGTGGGGCTCGGAACTAATGAAAAACTGTTTTTT. Translating gives CASSPGVGLGTNEKLFF.

The chain employs TRBV3-1 (or the pseudogene TRBV3-2) and TRBJ1-4; no reliable D call. Trimming removed 1 base at V and 7 bases at J, with 4 bases between. From germline, CDR1 is LGHDT and CDR2 YNNKEL (reference sequence). This CDR3 has 12 residues. The CDR3 spells CASSQGVEKLFF. CDR3 nucleotides: TGTGCCAGCAGCCAAGGGGTTGAAAAACTGTTTTTT.

The chain is built from TRBV5-5 and TRBJ1-1; D gene uncertain. The CDR3 is 12 amino acids. The germline CDR1 and CDR2 sequences are SGHKS and YYEKEE (reference sequence). Trimming took 7 bases from V and 3 from J, leaving 10 bases between them. The CDR3 DNA reads as TGTGCCAGCGCTCCCCGGGACACTGAAGCTTTCTTT. Its translation is CASAPRDTEAFF.

The chain recombines TRBV18 with TRBJ2-5; D possibly matches TRBD1 or TRBD2 (6 bases each). The V end was cut by 3 bases, the J end by 1 base, with 9 bases between. This CDR3 comprises 14 residues. From germline, CDR1 is KGHSH and CDR2 LQKENI. The CDR3 loop is CASSPKGGQETQYF. The CDR3 nucleotides are TGTGCCAGCTCACCCAAGGGGGGCCAAGAGACCCAGTACTTC.

The genes are TRBV4-1 and TRBJ1-6, with 9 bases that match TRBD1. In germline, CDR1 is MGHRA, CDR2 YSYEKL. The length of the CDR3 is 17 residues. Trimming removed 0 bases from V and 8 bases from J; junction bases left unmatched: 8. In nucleotides, the CDR3 is TGCGCCAGCAGCCAAGACTGGACAGGGGAAGTGGATTCACCCCTCCACTTT. Its protein product is CASSQDWTGEVDSPLHF.

J is TRBJ2-7 and V is TRBV7-3; TRBD1 agrees at 8 bases. CDR3 length: 16 amino acids. V lost 6 bases, J lost 5 bases, and 15 bases stayed unmatched. Germline V gives CDR1 SGHTA, CDR2 FQGTGA. CDR3 sequence: CASSPTGAGGRDEQYF. The CDR3 coding sequence is TGTGCCAGCAGTCCGACGGGGGCAGGGGGCCGGGACGAGCAGTACTTC.